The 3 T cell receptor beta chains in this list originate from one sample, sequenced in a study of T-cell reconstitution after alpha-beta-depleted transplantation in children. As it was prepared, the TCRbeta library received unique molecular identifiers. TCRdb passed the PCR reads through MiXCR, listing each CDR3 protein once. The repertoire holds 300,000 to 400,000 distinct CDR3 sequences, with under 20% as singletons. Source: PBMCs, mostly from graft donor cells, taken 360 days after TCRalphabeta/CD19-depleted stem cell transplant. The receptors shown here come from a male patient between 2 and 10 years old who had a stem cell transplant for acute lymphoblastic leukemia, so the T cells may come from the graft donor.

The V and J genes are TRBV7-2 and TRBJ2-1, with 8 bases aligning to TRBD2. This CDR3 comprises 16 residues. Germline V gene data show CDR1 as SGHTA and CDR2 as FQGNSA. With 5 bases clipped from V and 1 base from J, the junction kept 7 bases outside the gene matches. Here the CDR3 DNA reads TGTGCCAGCAGCGCCCGAGCGGGGGTTTCCTACAATGAGCAGTTCTTC. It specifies CASSARAGVSYNEQFF.

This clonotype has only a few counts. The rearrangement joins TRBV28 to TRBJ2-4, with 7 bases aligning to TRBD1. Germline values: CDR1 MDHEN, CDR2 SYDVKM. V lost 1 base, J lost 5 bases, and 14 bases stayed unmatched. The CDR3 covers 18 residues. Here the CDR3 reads CASSLSYFGQARQNIQYF. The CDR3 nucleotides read TGTGCCAGCAGTTTATCCTATTTCGGACAGGCGAGACAAAACATTCAGTACTTC.

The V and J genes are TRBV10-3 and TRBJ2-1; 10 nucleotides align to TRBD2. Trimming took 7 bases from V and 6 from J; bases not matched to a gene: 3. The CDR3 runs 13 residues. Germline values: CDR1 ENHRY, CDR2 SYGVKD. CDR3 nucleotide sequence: TGTGCCATCACGACTAGCGGGCGCAATGAGCAGTTCTTC. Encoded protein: CAITTSGRNEQFF.